The 21 T cell receptor beta chains below were found in one sample sequenced in a study of immune evolution from preneoplasia to lung adenocarcinoma (dated by TCRdb to the early 2020s). The method was the immunoSEQ multiplex PCR assay. Entries here come from immuneACCESS through TCRdb and include only in-frame sequences with V and J called. Some clones fail to appear in such tables; in the studies checked, an unresolved V gene covers under half of the shortfall, and the cause of the remainder is unknown. This sample has approximately 6,600 clones in its table, and approximately 72% of those were observed once. The ten largest clonotypes hold roughly 9.8% of the sample. The sequenced sample consisted of FFPE adjacent normal lung tissue. Every receptor here comes from a donor older than 65 with lung adenocarcinoma.

In regard to this clone: The junction differs from germline at one of its ends, possibly a read error. The chain uses TRBV7-7 and TRBJ1-1; D perhaps matches TRBD1 (6 bases). Per the germline V gene, CDR1 is SSHAT and CDR2 is FNYEAQ (reference sequence). The CDR3 is 13 amino acids. The CDR3 sequence is CASSQDRNTEAFF. DNA for the CDR3: TGTGCTAGCAGCCAGGACAGGAACACTGAAGCTTTCTTT.

J is TRBJ2-7 and V is TRBV28, with a tentative D call TRBD1 (6 bases). Trimming left V 0 bases short and J 3 bases short, with 12 bases between. CDR3 size: 15 residues. CDR1 is MDHEN and CDR2 is SYDVKM in the germline V gene. CDR3 residues: CASSLWGAESYEQYF. In nucleotides, the CDR3 is TGTGCCAGCAGTTTATGGGGGGCGGAGAGCTACGAGCAGTACTTC.

The genes are TRBV6-5 and TRBJ1-1, with D unresolved. Trimming removed 4 bases at V and 4 bases at J, with 7 bases between. The CDR3 spans 12 residues. Germline V lookup: CDR1 MNHEY, CDR2 SVGAGI. The CDR3 DNA is TGTGCCAGCAGTTCTACGGCCACTGAAGCTTTCTTT. Translating gives CASSSTATEAFF.

A remark on this clone: The junction shows a germline mismatch at one end, possibly a read error. Other DNA sequences from this sample encode an identical CDR3 as well. The V and J genes are TRBV5-6 and TRBJ2-5; D might be TRBD2 (5 bases). The CDR3 has 15 residues. Germline-derived CDR1 and CDR2 are SGHDT and YYEEEE. The CDR3 here is CASSLEVLAGETQYF. In nucleotides, the CDR3 is TGTGCCAGCAGCTTGGAAGTTCTAGCTGGAGAGACTCAGTACTTC.

This rearrangement joins TRBV7-2 to TRBJ1-4, with D hard to call. The V and J ends lost 5 bases and 7 bases respectively, with 8 bases between them. The CDR3 is made up of 12 amino acids. Germline V gene lookup returns CDR1 SGHTA and CDR2 FQGNSA. CDR3 coding DNA: TGTGCCAGCAGCCTCACGGGTGAAAAACTGTTTTTT. Encoded protein: CASSLTGEKLFF.

V is TRBV6-6 and J is TRBJ2-7; 7 positions match TRBD2. V shed 7 bases and J 2 bases; nucleotides not matched to a gene: 8. The CDR3 spans 14 residues. Per the germline V gene, CDR1 is MNHNY and CDR2 is SVGAGI (reference sequence). The CDR3 region has the DNA TGTGCCAGCAATCCGGACGGGGGGACCTACGAGCAGTACTTC. It translates to CASNPDGGTYEQYF.

The V gene is TRBV7-9, the J gene TRBJ2-7; the D gene is possibly TRBD1 (6 bases). The CDR3 extends over 17 amino acids. In germline, CDR1 is SEHNR, CDR2 FQNEAQ (reference sequence). V gave up 5 bases and J gave up 6 bases, with 26 bases separating them. CDR3 DNA: TGTGCCAGCAGCACAACAATTCTACAGGGAAAGAATGGCGAGCAGTACTTC. The encoded protein is CASSTTILQGKNGEQYF.

The chain links TRBV2 to TRBJ2-7; D not resolved. Germline V gives CDR1 SNHLY, CDR2 FYNNEI. The CDR3 loop spans 11 amino acids. Deletions cut 6 bases from V and 3 bases from J, with 6 bases between. The CDR3 loop reads CASSPIYEQYF. DNA of the CDR3: TGTGCCAGCAGCCCAATCTACGAGCAGTACTTC.

The chain uses TRBV7-8 and TRBJ1-2; 8 bases fit TRBD1. The CDR3 is made up of 13 amino acids. The V gene end was trimmed by 2 bases and the J gene end by 8 bases; junction bases not matched to a gene: 4. CDR1 SGHVS and CDR2 FQNEAQ come from the germline V gene. CDR3 protein: CASSLRTGKGYTF. The CDR3 DNA follows: TGTGCCAGCAGCTTACGGACAGGGAAAGGCTACACCTTC.

The chain uses TRBV6-4 and TRBJ2-1, with 13 positions matching TRBD2. Germline CDR1 reads MRHNA; CDR2 reads SNTAGT. The CDR3 has 15 residues. Trimming cost V 3 bases and J 4 bases; bases outside gene matches: 0. CDR3 protein: CASSETSGGYNEQFF. CDR3 sequence (DNA): TGTGCCAGCAGTGAGACTAGCGGGGGGTACAATGAGCAGTTCTTC.

This clone was seen just once. The rearrangement joins TRBV6-5 to TRBJ1-1, with D maybe TRBD1 (5 bases). This CDR3 spans 13 amino acids. Trimming removed 4 bases from V and 6 bases from J, with 12 bases in between. The V gene's germline CDR1 is MNHEY and CDR2 SVGAGI. The CDR3, as DNA: TGTGCCAGCAGTTTGTTCTCGGGGGCTGAAGCTTTCTTT. Protein sequence: CASSLFSGAEAFF.

The chain joins TRBV11-2 to TRBJ2-7; possibly TRBD1 for D (6 bases). Trimming cost V 7 bases and J 2 bases, with 12 bases left between them. The CDR3 loop spans 13 amino acids. CDR1 and CDR2 from the germline V gene are SGHAT and FQNNGV. DNA of the CDR3: TGTGCCAGCACCCCGACAGGAACCTACGAGCAGTACTTC. This codes for CASTPTGTYEQYF.

The chain uses TRBV30 and TRBJ1-2; D not resolved. The CDR3 is 12 amino acids. Looked up from germline, CDR1 is GTSNPN and CDR2 is SVGIG (reference sequence). V lost 0 bases to trimming and J lost 6 bases, with 8 bases between them. CDR3 residues: CAWSVYQDGYTF. In DNA form, the CDR3 reads TGTGCCTGGAGTGTATATCAGGATGGCTACACCTTC.

A remark on this clone: The junction differs from germline at one of its ends, possibly a read error. As DNA, the CDR3 is TGTGCTAGCAGCTTAGGGGGACAGCAAGAGACCCAGTACTTC. Amino acid sequence: CASSLGGQQETQYF. The genes are TRBV7-7 and TRBJ2-5; TRBD1 matches 7 bases. The CDR3 consists of 14 residues. Germline assignment: CDR1 SSHAT and CDR2 FNYEAQ (reference sequence). The whole variable domain, remainder taken from reference TRBV7-7 and TRBJ2-5, is GAGVSQSPRYKVTKRGQDVTLRCDPISSHATLYWYQQALGQGPEFLTYFNYEAQPDKSGLPSDRFSAERPEGSISTLTIQRTEQRDSAMYRCASSLGGQQETQYFGPGTRLLVL.

This chain uses TRBV9 with TRBJ2-3; TRBD2 agrees at 8 bases. Germline assignment: CDR1 SGDLS and CDR2 YYNGEE. CDR3 size: 16 residues. V was clipped by 0 bases and J by 1 base; unmatched bases: 4. The CDR3 region is CASSVDLRGGTDTQYF. In DNA form, the CDR3 reads TGTGCCAGCAGCGTAGATCTGCGGGGGGGCACAGATACGCAGTATTTT.

The chain carries TRBV6-4 and TRBJ2-1, with 10 bases identical to TRBD2. Per germline, CDR1 MRHNA and CDR2 SNTAGT. This CDR3 is 14 amino acids long. J lost 6 bases, V lost 4 bases, and 3 bases had no gene match. The CDR3 sequence: CASSGLAGVNEQFF. The CDR3 bases are TGTGCCAGCAGTGGACTAGCGGGCGTCAATGAGCAGTTCTTC.

The V and J genes are TRBV19 and TRBJ2-1; 9 nucleotides line up with TRBD2. After removal of 2 bases from V and 10 bases from J, the junction contained 9 bases not matched to a gene. CDR3 length equals 15 residues. Per the germline V gene, CDR1 is LNHDA and CDR2 is SQIVND (reference sequence). In DNA, the CDR3 is TGTGCCAGTAGTATACCAGCGGGAGGTGTGGGGGAGCAGTTCTTC. This gives the protein CASSIPAGGVGEQFF. Supplemented by reference TRBV19 and TRBJ2-1, the full variable domain reads DGGITQSPKYLFRKEGQNVTLSCEQNLNHDAMYWYRQDPGQGLRLIYYSQIVNDFQKGDIAEGYSVSREKKESFPLTVTSAQKNPTAFYLCASSIPAGGVGEQFFGPGTRLTVL.

The table lists this clone with a count of one. The chain carries TRBV6-5 and TRBJ2-7; 8 nucleotides align to TRBD2. V lost 7 bases, J lost 9 bases, and 17 bases stayed unmatched. CDR1 and CDR2 from the germline V gene are MNHEY and SVGAGI. This CDR3 has 15 amino acids. CDR3 amino acids: CASTPPGGAGEVQYF. DNA for the CDR3: TGTGCCAGCACCCCACCCGGGGGGGCGGGGGAAGTGCAGTACTTC.

Only a few counts were recorded for this clone. This chain connects TRBV5-1 to TRBJ2-1; 9 bases line up with TRBD2. Germline V gene data show CDR1 as SGHRS and CDR2 as YFSETQ. This CDR3 has 16 amino acids. The ends lost 2 bases at V and 6 bases at J; junction bases unmatched: 9. CDR3 sequence (DNA): TGCGCCAGCAGCTTCGGTGCGGGGGGGCCCCTCAATGAGCAGTTCTTC. The encoded protein is CASSFGAGGPLNEQFF.

The rearrangement links TRBV9 to TRBJ2-3; 7 positions match TRBD2. There are 15 residues in the CDR3. Germline V lookup: CDR1 SGDLS, CDR2 YYNGEE. Trimming cost V 4 bases and J 4 bases; bases outside gene matches: 9. CDR3 region: CASSPFAGAADTQYF. CDR3 coding DNA: TGTGCCAGCAGCCCCTTTGCGGGAGCCGCAGATACGCAGTATTTT.

The J gene is TRBJ2-7, the V gene TRBV5-5; 7 bases are shared with TRBD1. In germline, CDR1 is SGHKS, CDR2 YYEKEE (reference sequence). This CDR3 is built from 17 residues. V shed 2 bases, J shed 3 bases, and the junction held 14 bases outside the gene matches. CDR3 sequence: CASSFRTGDYRSYEQYF. The CDR3 DNA reads as TGTGCCAGCAGCTTCAGAACAGGGGATTATCGAAGCTACGAGCAGTACTTC.